Following are 16 T cell receptor beta chains from one sample sequenced in a study of blood T cell repertoires in COVID-19. Libraries were prepared by immunoSEQ multiplex PCR; TCRdb keeps only in-frame clonotypes and omits some of them. Of fewer than 250,000 clones in the sample, roughly 80% were seen once. Sample: peripheral blood. These receptors all come from a woman between 50 and 59 years old with acute or convalescent COVID-19.

The chain links TRBV12-3 or TRBV12-4 to TRBJ2-2; D gene unclear. The CDR3 covers 13 residues. V lost 1 base and J 11 bases, leaving 11 bases between the germline ends. The CDR3 loop is CASSLGPGLELFF. CDR3 coding DNA: TGTGCCAGCAGTTTAGGGCCGGGTCTAGAGCTGTTTTTT.

The chain carries TRBV11-2 and TRBJ2-7; maybe TRBD2 (5 bases). The CDR3 is 16 residues long. V was trimmed by 1 base and J by 5 bases, leaving 18 bases between them. The V gene's germline CDR1 is SGHAT and CDR2 FQNNGV. CDR3 protein: CASSLALGIATDEQYF. The CDR3 DNA sequence: TGTGCCAGCAGCTTAGCGCTCGGGATCGCAACCGACGAGCAGTACTTC.

This sequence joins TRBV5-4 and TRBJ1-2; 7 positions agree with TRBD1. The CDR3 has 13 amino acids. Germline CDR1 SGHNT, CDR2 YYREEE (reference sequence). Trimming at V came to 3 bases and at J to 4 bases, leaving 3 bases not matched to a gene. The CDR3 region is CASSSTGSYGYTF. As DNA, the CDR3 is TGTGCCAGCAGCTCGACAGGGAGCTATGGCTACACCTTC.

This clone came up a few times. V and J are TRBV19 and TRBJ2-7; no reliable D call. The CDR3 sequence is 13 residues long. The V end lost 3 bases, the J end lost 1 base, and 7 bases lay between the germline ends. CDR1 is LNHDA, CDR2 SQIVND, per germline (reference sequence). The CDR3 here is CASSMGLSYEQYF. CDR3 sequence (DNA): TGTGCCAGTAGTATGGGCCTTTCCTACGAGCAGTACTTC.

The chain links TRBV20-1 to TRBJ2-3; TRBD2 is a possible D gene (6 bases). CDR3 length: 11 amino acids. Germline V gene sequence: CDR1 DFQATT, CDR2 SNEGSKA (reference sequence). CDR3 protein: CRIGGPDTQYF. The CDR3 nucleotides read TGCAGGATCGGAGGGCCAGATACGCAGTATTTT.

CDR3 DNA: TGTGCTAGTGGTTTGATCGACAGCTTAGTCTACAATGAGCAGTTCTTC. Translation: CASGLIDSLVYNEQFF. V and J are TRBV12-5 and TRBJ2-1, with D perhaps matching TRBD1 (5 bases). Germline V gene lookup returns CDR1 LGHNT and CDR2 FRNRAP. CDR3 size: 16 residues. V was trimmed by 2 bases and J by 3 bases, leaving 14 bases between them.

The V gene is TRBV7-2, the J gene TRBJ1-2; 8 nucleotides line up with TRBD1. The CDR3 has 14 residues. In germline, CDR1 is SGHTA, CDR2 FQGNSA. Trimming cost V 5 bases and J 2 bases; bases outside gene matches: 4. The CDR3 DNA follows: TGTGCCAGCAGCGTCGGGACAGGCAACTATGGCTACACCTTC. Translating gives CASSVGTGNYGYTF. The whole variable domain, filled in from reference TRBV7-2 and TRBJ1-2, reads GAGVSQSPSNKVTEKGKDVELRCDPISGHTALYWYRQSLGQGLEFLIYFQGNSAPDKSGLPSDRFSAERTGGSVSTLTIQRTQQEDSAVYLCASSVGTGNYGYTFGSGTRLTVV.

The chain couples TRBV28 to TRBJ2-2; D gene uncertain. This CDR3 is built from 12 residues. Germline values: CDR1 MDHEN, CDR2 SYDVKM. The V end lost 10 bases, the J end lost 4 bases, and 10 bases lay between the germline ends. DNA of the CDR3: TGTGCCACATACAGTCTCACCGGGGAGCTGTTTTTT. Translated: CATYSLTGELFF.

This clone was seen only a few times. V and J are TRBV21-1 and TRBJ2-5; no DNA check was done on the table's D call, TRBD2. TRBV21-1 is listed as a pseudogene. This CDR3 comprises 15 residues. The CDR3 DNA reads as TGTGCCAGCAGCAATCTAGCGGGGTACCAAGAGACCCAGTACTTC. Translating gives CASSNLAGYQETQYF.

This clone was counted a single time. This sequence joins TRBV5-1 and TRBJ1-1; 10 nucleotides match TRBD1. Trimming took 0 bases from V and 3 from J; bases not matched to a gene: 5. The length of the CDR3 is 16 residues. The germline CDR1 and CDR2 sequences are SGHRS and YFSETQ. The DNA of the CDR3 is TGCGCCAGCAGCTTGGTAGGGACAGGGGCCGACACTGAAGCTTTCTTT. This codes for CASSLVGTGADTEAFF.

This clone is a singleton in its sample. This sequence joins TRBV5-5 and TRBJ2-6; the D gene is possibly TRBD2 (6 bases). Germline CDR1 SGHKS, CDR2 YYEKEE (reference sequence). This CDR3 is 17 amino acids long. V was pared by 0 bases and J by 4 bases, with 14 bases between. The CDR3 nucleotides are TGTGCCAGCAGCTTGGTTTGGGGGGATTCAGGGGCCAACGTCCTGACTTTC. It yields the protein CASSLVWGDSGANVLTF.

This sequence joins TRBV15 and TRBJ1-4; D remains unclear. V lost 0 bases, J lost 8 bases, and 13 bases lay in between. Per germline, CDR1 LNHNV and CDR2 YYDKDF (reference sequence). This CDR3 has 15 residues. Written as DNA, the CDR3 is TGTGCCACCAGCAGAGAGAGCACCGGGAGCGAAAAACTGTTTTTT. It specifies CATSRESTGSEKLFF. The whole variable domain, remainder taken from reference TRBV15 and TRBJ1-4, is DAMVIQNPRYQVTQFGKPVTLSCSQTLNHNVMYWYQQKSSQAPKLLFHYYDKDFNNEADTPDNFQSRRPNTSFCFLDIRSPGLGDTAMYLCATSRESTGSEKLFFGSGTQLSVL.

The V gene is TRBV5-8, the J gene TRBJ2-1; 10 bases agree with TRBD2. Per germline, CDR1 SGHTS and CDR2 YDEGEE. The CDR3 runs 16 residues. With 4 bases clipped from V and 8 bases from J, the junction kept 12 bases outside the gene matches. Here the CDR3 DNA reads TGTGCCAGCAGCCCACGGTTAGCGGGAGGATTCTATGAGCAGTTCTTC. Protein: CASSPRLAGGFYEQFF. Using reference TRBV5-8 and TRBJ2-1 for the parts outside the CDR3, the full variable domain is EAGVTQSPTHLIKTRGQQATLRCSPISGHTSVYWYQQALGLGLQFLLWYDEGEERNRGNFPPRFSGRQFPNYSSELNVNALELEDSALYLCASSPRLAGGFYEQFFGPGTRLTVL.

The rearrangement joins TRBV9 to TRBJ2-3, with 9 bases that match TRBD2. Germline-derived CDR1 and CDR2 are SGDLS and YYNGEE. This CDR3 comprises 16 residues. V shed 0 bases, J shed 0 bases, and the junction held 2 bases outside the gene matches. CDR3 sequence: CASSVGGGASTDTQYF. The CDR3 DNA is TGTGCCAGCAGCGTAGGCGGGGGGGCTAGCACAGATACGCAGTATTTT. Supplemented by reference TRBV9 and TRBJ2-3, the full variable domain reads DSGVTQTPKHLITATGQRVTLRCSPRSGDLSVYWYQQSLDQGLQFLIQYYNGEERAKGNILERFSAQQFPDLHSELNLSSLELGDSALYFCASSVGGGASTDTQYFGPGTRLTVL.

J is TRBJ2-1 and V is TRBV24-1; TRBD1 matches 9 bases. There are 15 residues in the CDR3. Unmatched junction bases numbered 9, after V lost 4 bases and J lost 9 bases. Per the germline V gene, CDR1 is KGHDR and CDR2 is SFDVKD. CDR3 amino acids: CATSDAGTGKTEQFF. The DNA for the CDR3 is TGTGCCACCAGTGACGCCGGGACAGGGAAAACTGAGCAGTTCTTC.

The count of this clone is one. The J gene is TRBJ2-3, the V gene TRBV6-2 or TRBV6-3; D unresolved. The CDR3 extends over 16 amino acids. Deletions cut 0 bases from V and 0 bases from J, with 10 bases between. The germline V gene encodes CDR1 MNHEY and CDR2 SVGEGT. CDR3 sequence: CASSYSWRISTDTQYF. The DNA of the CDR3 is TGTGCCAGCAGTTACTCTTGGCGGATCAGCACAGATACGCAGTATTTT.